These 22 T cell receptor beta chains originate from one sample sequenced in a study of OX40 agonist ivuxolimab in advanced cancers. Assay: immunoSEQ multiplex PCR; the TCRdb copy retains only in-frame clones and omits some. The sample contains just under 45,000 clones, 80% of which appear only once. Sequences were derived from CD4+ or CD8+ T cells sorted from blood, sampled in a trial of the OX40 agonist ivuxolimab. These receptors were collected from an adult with an advanced solid tumor such as melanoma, head and neck, liver or kidney cancer.

The chain uses TRBV21-1 and TRBJ2-7; the table assigns TRBD2, which was not confirmed against the DNA. TRBV21-1 is a known pseudogene. CDR3 length: 16 residues. Here the CDR3 reads CASSKRGSPSSYEQYF. CDR3 nucleotide sequence: TGTGCCAGCAGCAAACGAGGGTCACCGAGCTCCTACGAGCAGTACTTC.

V and J are TRBV7-9 and TRBJ2-3; TRBD2 matches at 10 bases. The CDR3 sequence is 14 residues long. Germline CDR1 SEHNR, CDR2 FQNEAQ (reference sequence). With V trimmed by 4 bases and J by 8 bases, 6 bases remained unmatched. CDR3 DNA: TGTGCCAGCAGCTCTAGCGGGAGCGAGGGTACGCAGTATTTT. Its translation: CASSSSGSEGTQYF.

The V call is TRBV7-2, the J call TRBJ2-3, with no clear D. V dropped 5 bases and J dropped 6 bases, with 9 bases sitting between them. The CDR3 loop spans 12 amino acids. Germline CDR1 SGHTA, CDR2 FQGNSA. CDR3 residues: CASSQSRDTQYF. CDR3 coding DNA: TGTGCCAGCAGCCAATCGCGGGATACGCAGTATTTT.

This sequence joins TRBV6-5 and TRBJ2-5; 8 nucleotides match TRBD1. The J segment lost 1 base and the V segment lost 6 bases, leaving 4 bases of the junction unmatched. This CDR3 is 14 amino acids long. The germline V gene encodes CDR1 MNHEY and CDR2 SVGAGI. The CDR3 spells CASRRTGPQETQYF. The CDR3 DNA sequence: TGTGCCAGCAGGAGGACAGGGCCCCAAGAGACCCAGTACTTC.

The genes are TRBV7-3 and TRBJ1-6; D gene ambiguous. The germline CDR1 and CDR2 sequences are SGHTA and FQGTGA. The CDR3 consists of 13 residues. With 5 bases removed from V and 7 bases from J, the gap between germline ends came to 9 bases. CDR3 sequence reads: CASSQTQNSPLHF. The CDR3 nucleotides read TGTGCCAGCAGCCAAACTCAGAATTCACCCCTCCACTTT.

The gene calls are TRBV7-6 and TRBJ1-2; 7 nucleotides match TRBD1. CDR1 is SGHVS and CDR2 is FNYEAQ in the germline V gene. V was clipped by 5 bases and J by 2 bases; unmatched bases: 2. The CDR3 runs to 13 residues. The CDR3 DNA is TGTGCCAGCAGCCTGGGACAGAACTATGGCTACACCTTC. As protein: CASSLGQNYGYTF.

This clone was seen a single time. This chain uses TRBV5-1 with TRBJ2-2, with D perhaps TRBD2 (5 bases). CDR1 and CDR2 (germline): SGHRS, YFSETQ. The CDR3 has 14 amino acids. The V and J ends lost 7 bases and 0 bases respectively, with 10 bases between them. CDR3 protein: CASGGQANTGELFF. Written as DNA, the CDR3 is TGCGCCAGCGGAGGTCAGGCGAACACCGGGGAGCTGTTTTTT.

The CDR3 region is CASSSDRGNSPLHF. The CDR3 nucleotides are TGTGCCAGCAGTTCCGACAGGGGAAATTCACCCCTCCACTTT. The chain joins TRBV6-6 to TRBJ1-6; 8 nucleotides line up with TRBD1. The ends lost 4 bases at V and 7 bases at J; junction bases unmatched: 3. The CDR3 extends over 14 amino acids. Germline CDR1 and CDR2: MNHNY and SVGAGI (reference sequence).

This clone was seen just once. The chain employs TRBV19 and TRBJ1-5, with D unclear. The ends were cut back, 4 bases at V and 4 bases at J, with 8 bases in the middle. The CDR3 length is 13 residues. Looked up from germline, CDR1 is LNHDA and CDR2 is SQIVND (reference sequence). Here the CDR3 DNA reads TGTGCCAGTAGTACTTCCCTTAATCAGCCCCAGCATTTT. Protein: CASSTSLNQPQHF.

Only one count was recorded for this clone. The chain couples TRBV5-6 to TRBJ2-3; 12 bases are a match to TRBD2. The CDR3 is 17 amino acids. Germline V CDR1 and CDR2: SGHDT, YYEEEE. The junction had 10 bases not matched to a gene; V was cut back by 3 bases and J by 5 bases. CDR3 loop: CASSSLRTSGTIDTQYF. The DNA of the CDR3 is TGTGCCAGCAGCTCTCTACGGACTAGCGGGACTATAGATACGCAGTATTTT. Supplemented by reference TRBV5-6 and TRBJ2-3, the full variable domain reads DAGVTQSPTHLIKTRGQQVTLRCSPKSGHDTVSWYQQALGQGPQFIFQYYEEEERQRGNFPDRFSGHQFPNYSSELNVNALLLGDSALYLCASSSLRTSGTIDTQYFGPGTRLTVL.

The chain uses TRBV14 and TRBJ1-1; D unclear. CDR1 is SGHDN, CDR2 FVKESK, per germline. V was cut by 6 bases and J by 4 bases, with 15 bases left in between. The CDR3 has 14 residues. As DNA, the CDR3 is TGTGCCAGCAGTCCGGGAAGACGGGGCACTGAAGCTTTCTTT. It yields the protein CASSPGRRGTEAFF.

This clone was counted between two and nine times. Other DNA sequences within the sample encode an identical CDR3. The chain carries TRBV7-9 and TRBJ2-7; D gene unclear. Between the trimmed V and J ends, which lost 1 base and 7 bases, there was a span of 8 bases. Germline V gene data show CDR1 as SEHNR and CDR2 as FQNEAQ (reference sequence). This CDR3 is 12 amino acids long. For the CDR3, the DNA is TGTGCCAGCAGCTTAGTACTGGGGGAGCAGTACTTC. This codes for CASSLVLGEQYF.

V and J are TRBV4-3 and TRBJ2-1; a weak D match, TRBD1 (6 bases). CDR1 and CDR2 (germline): LGHNA, YSLEER. V dropped 3 bases and J dropped 9 bases, with 27 bases sitting between them. The CDR3 is 18 amino acids. The CDR3 DNA is TGCGCCAGCAGCCACCTCGAACTGGTCACAGGGAGATTGGGTGAGCAGTTCTTC. Residues: CASSHLELVTGRLGEQFF.

The chain employs TRBV4-2 and TRBJ1-1; 8 bases agree with TRBD1. The V gene's germline CDR1 is LGHNA and CDR2 YNFKEQ. Unmatched junction bases numbered 6, after V lost 3 bases and J lost 3 bases. The CDR3 spans 15 residues. The CDR3 here is CASSQISTGDTEAFF. The CDR3 DNA reads as TGTGCCAGCAGCCAGATATCGACAGGGGACACTGAAGCTTTCTTT.

The rearrangement joins TRBV9 to TRBJ2-7, with 11 bases matching TRBD1. The ends lost 0 bases at V and 2 bases at J; junction bases unmatched: 7. Per the germline V gene, CDR1 is SGDLS and CDR2 is YYNGEE. The CDR3 sequence is 17 residues long. Here the CDR3 DNA reads TGTGCCAGCAGCGTAGGTCCTTTGGGACAGGGGGCCTACGAGCAGTACTTC. This translates into CASSVGPLGQGAYEQYF.

This chain links TRBV5-4 with TRBJ1-2; D not certain. V lost 5 bases and J lost 7, with 12 bases in between. Germline assignment: CDR1 SGHNT and CDR2 YYREEE (reference sequence). The CDR3 length is 12 residues. CDR3 loop: CASSVQERGYTF. The CDR3 DNA follows: TGTGCCAGCAGTGTCCAGGAACGTGGCTACACCTTC.

The rearrangement links TRBV19 to TRBJ1-1; 7 bases line up with TRBD1. Germline CDR1 LNHDA, CDR2 SQIVND (reference sequence). Losses at the gene ends were 6 bases for V and 2 bases for J; bases not matched to a gene: 6. The CDR3 is made up of 14 amino acids. CDR3 amino acids: CASSPRTGNTEAFF. The DNA for the CDR3 is TGTGCCAGTAGCCCTAGGACAGGCAACACTGAAGCTTTCTTT. Complete variable domain (other parts from reference TRBV19 and TRBJ1-1): DGGITQSPKYLFRKEGQNVTLSCEQNLNHDAMYWYRQDPGQGLRLIYYSQIVNDFQKGDIAEGYSVSREKKESFPLTVTSAQKNPTAFYLCASSPRTGNTEAFFGQGTRLTVV.

The rearrangement uses TRBV19 and TRBJ2-5, with a tentative D call TRBD2 (7 bases). CDR1 is LNHDA and CDR2 is SQIVND in the germline V gene (reference sequence). The CDR3 is 15 residues long. Deletions cut 5 bases from V and 5 bases from J, with 18 bases between. The CDR3 reads CASSDWGGPWETQYF. The DNA of the CDR3 is TGTGCCAGTAGTGATTGGGGGGGGCCGTGGGAGACCCAGTACTTC.

This sequence joins TRBV4-1 and TRBJ1-1; 7 bases agree with TRBD1. CDR1 is MGHRA, CDR2 YSYEKL, per germline. The CDR3 is 19 residues long. After removal of 1 base from V and 3 bases from J, the junction contained 17 bases not matched to a gene. The CDR3: CASSQALQGGLPTYTEAFF. CDR3 in DNA: TGCGCCAGCAGCCAAGCACTTCAGGGGGGGCTTCCGACCTACACTGAAGCTTTCTTT.

This clone is a singleton in its sample. V gene TRBV4-2 combines with J gene TRBJ2-1; 12 positions agree with TRBD2. CDR3 length: 19 residues. V was pared by 3 bases and J by 6 bases, with 15 bases of the junction left unmatched. CDR1 is LGHNA, CDR2 YNFKEQ, per germline. CDR3 coding DNA: TGTGCCAGCAGCCACCTAACGACAACTAGCGGGAGGACGATCAATGAGCAGTTCTTC. Translation gives CASSHLTTTSGRTINEQFF.

V and J are TRBV29-1 and TRBJ2-7, with 7 bases fitting TRBD1. The CDR3 runs to 14 residues. Germline V gene sequence: CDR1 SQVTM, CDR2 ANQGSEA. V shed 7 bases, J shed 0 bases, and the junction held 9 bases outside the gene matches. CDR3 nucleotide sequence: TGCAGCGCTACCCGGGACAGTGGCTCCTACGAGCAGTACTTC. It is translated as CSATRDSGSYEQYF.

The V and J genes are TRBV5-5 and TRBJ1-2; D gene uncertain. V was cut by 1 base and J by 0 bases, with 7 bases left in between. Germline CDR1 and CDR2: SGHKS and YYEKEE (reference sequence). The CDR3 sequence is 14 residues long. This chain's CDR3 is CASSLRQTNYGYTF. CDR3 DNA: TGTGCCAGCAGCTTGCGGCAAACTAACTATGGCTACACCTTC.